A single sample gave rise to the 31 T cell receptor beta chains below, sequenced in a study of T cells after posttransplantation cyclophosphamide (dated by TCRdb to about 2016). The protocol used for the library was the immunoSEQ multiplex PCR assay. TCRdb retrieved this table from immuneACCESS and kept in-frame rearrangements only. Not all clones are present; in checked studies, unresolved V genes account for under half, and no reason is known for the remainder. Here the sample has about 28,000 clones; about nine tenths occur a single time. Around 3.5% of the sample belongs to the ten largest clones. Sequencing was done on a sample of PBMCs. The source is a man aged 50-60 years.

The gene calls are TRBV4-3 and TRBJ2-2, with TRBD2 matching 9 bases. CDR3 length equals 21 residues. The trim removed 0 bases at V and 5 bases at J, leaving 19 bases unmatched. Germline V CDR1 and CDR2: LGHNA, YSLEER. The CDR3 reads CASSQDWGRLAGPQETGELFF. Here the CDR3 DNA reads TGCGCCAGCAGCCAAGATTGGGGCCGGCTAGCGGGGCCCCAAGAGACCGGGGAGCTGTTTTTT.

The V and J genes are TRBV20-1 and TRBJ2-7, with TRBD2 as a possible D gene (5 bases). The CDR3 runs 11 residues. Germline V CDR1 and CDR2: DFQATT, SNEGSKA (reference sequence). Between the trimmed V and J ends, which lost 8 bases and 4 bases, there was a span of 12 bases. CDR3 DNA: TGCAGTACACCCGGACTTTACGAGCAGTACTTC. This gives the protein CSTPGLYEQYF.

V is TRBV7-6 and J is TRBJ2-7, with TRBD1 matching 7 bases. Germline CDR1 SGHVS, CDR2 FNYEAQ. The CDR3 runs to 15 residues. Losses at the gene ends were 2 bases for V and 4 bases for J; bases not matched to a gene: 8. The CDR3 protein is CASSLQATGPYEQYF. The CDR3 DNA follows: TGTGCCAGCAGCTTACAGGCGACAGGGCCTTACGAGCAGTACTTC.

The chain's CDR3 is CASSLRISNYGYTF. In DNA form, the CDR3 reads TGTGCCAGCAGCTTACGTATATCTAACTATGGCTACACCTTC. This chain connects TRBV7-8 to TRBJ1-2; D ambiguous. The germline V gene encodes CDR1 SGHVS and CDR2 FQNEAQ. There are 14 residues in the CDR3. The germline V and J ends were trimmed by 2 bases and 0 bases, with 7 bases remaining between them. The variable domain in full, with the rest retrieved from reference TRBV7-8 and TRBJ1-2, is GAGVSQSPRYKVAKRGQDVALRCDPISGHVSLFWYQQALGQGPEFLTYFQNEAQLDKSGLPSDRFFAERPEGSVSTLKIQRTQQEDSAVYLCASSLRISNYGYTFGSGTRLTVV.

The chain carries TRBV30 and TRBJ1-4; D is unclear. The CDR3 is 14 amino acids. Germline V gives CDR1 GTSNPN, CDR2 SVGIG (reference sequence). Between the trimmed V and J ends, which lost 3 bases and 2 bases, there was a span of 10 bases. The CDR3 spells CAWRLPGTNEKLFF. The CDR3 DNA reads TGTGCCTGGAGGCTCCCGGGGACTAATGAAAAACTGTTTTTT.

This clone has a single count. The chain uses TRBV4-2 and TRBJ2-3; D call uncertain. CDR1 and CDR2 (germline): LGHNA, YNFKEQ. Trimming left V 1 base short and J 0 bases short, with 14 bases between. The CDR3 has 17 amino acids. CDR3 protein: CASSQVARIPSTDTQYF. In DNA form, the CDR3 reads TGTGCCAGCAGCCAAGTGGCGCGGATTCCTAGCACAGATACGCAGTATTTT.

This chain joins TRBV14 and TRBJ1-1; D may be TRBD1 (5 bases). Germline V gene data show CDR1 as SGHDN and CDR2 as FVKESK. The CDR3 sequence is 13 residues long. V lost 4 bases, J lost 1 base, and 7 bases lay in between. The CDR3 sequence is CASSLGQNTEAFF. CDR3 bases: TGTGCCAGCAGCCTAGGACAGAACACTGAAGCTTTCTTT.

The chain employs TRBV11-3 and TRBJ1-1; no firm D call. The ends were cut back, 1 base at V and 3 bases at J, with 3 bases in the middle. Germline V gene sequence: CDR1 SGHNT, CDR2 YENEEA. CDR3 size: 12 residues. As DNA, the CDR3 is TGTGCCAGCAGCTTAGGCGACACTGAAGCTTTCTTT. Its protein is CASSLGDTEAFF.

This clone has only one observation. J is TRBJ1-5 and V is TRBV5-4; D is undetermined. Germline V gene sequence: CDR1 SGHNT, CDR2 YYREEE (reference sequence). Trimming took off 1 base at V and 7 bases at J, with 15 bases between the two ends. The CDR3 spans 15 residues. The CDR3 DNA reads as TGTGCCAGCAGCTTGAAAGGGAGGGATCCCCAGCCCCAGCATTTT. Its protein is CASSLKGRDPQPQHF.

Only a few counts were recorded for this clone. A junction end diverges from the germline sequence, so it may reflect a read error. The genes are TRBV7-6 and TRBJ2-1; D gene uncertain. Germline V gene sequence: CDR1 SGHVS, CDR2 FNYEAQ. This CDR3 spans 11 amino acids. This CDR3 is CASSSYDEQFF. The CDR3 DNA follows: TGTGCCAGCAGCTCCTACGATGAGCAGTTCTTC.

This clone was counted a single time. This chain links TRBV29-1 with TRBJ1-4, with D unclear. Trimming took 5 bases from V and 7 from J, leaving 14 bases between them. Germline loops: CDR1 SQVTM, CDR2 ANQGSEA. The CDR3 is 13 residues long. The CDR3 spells CSVSLGVGEKLFF. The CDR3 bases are TGCAGCGTTTCCTTGGGAGTAGGTGAAAAACTGTTTTTT.

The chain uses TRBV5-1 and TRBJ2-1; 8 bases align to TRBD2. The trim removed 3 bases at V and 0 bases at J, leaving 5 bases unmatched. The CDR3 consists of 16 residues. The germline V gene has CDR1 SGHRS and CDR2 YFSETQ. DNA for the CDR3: TGCGCCAGCAGCTCCCAAGGGACTAGCTCCTACAATGAGCAGTTCTTC. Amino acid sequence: CASSSQGTSSYNEQFF.

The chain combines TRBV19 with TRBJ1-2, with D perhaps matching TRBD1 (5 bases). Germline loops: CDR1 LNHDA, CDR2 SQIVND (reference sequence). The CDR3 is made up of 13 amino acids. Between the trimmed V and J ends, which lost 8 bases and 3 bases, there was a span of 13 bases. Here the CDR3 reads CASLGGSDYGYTF. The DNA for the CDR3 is TGTGCCAGTCTGGGGGGAAGTGACTATGGCTACACCTTC.

The CDR3 DNA sequence: TGTGCCAGCAGCTTGCGAGCGGGGCTTAAAGAGACCCAGTACTTC. Protein: CASSLRAGLKETQYF. The chain has TRBV11-3 and TRBJ2-5; 7 nucleotides agree with TRBD2. V trimming: 3 bases; J trimming: 3 bases; junction bases outside the gene matches: 7. Germline V gives CDR1 SGHNT, CDR2 YENEEA. The CDR3 is made up of 15 amino acids.

The CDR3 bases are TGTGCCAGCAGCTCGACAGGGGGATACAATGAGCAGTTCTTC. Translated, it gives CASSSTGGYNEQFF. V usage is TRBV7-3 and J usage is TRBJ2-1; 9 bases match TRBD1. V lost 4 bases and J lost 4; bases outside the gene matches: 2. The CDR3 spans 14 residues. Germline CDR1 and CDR2: SGHTA and FQGTGA.

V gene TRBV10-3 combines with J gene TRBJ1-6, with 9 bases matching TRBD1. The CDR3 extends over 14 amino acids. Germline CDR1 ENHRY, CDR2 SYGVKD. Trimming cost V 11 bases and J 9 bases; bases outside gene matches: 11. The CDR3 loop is CAHRTGEYGSPLHF. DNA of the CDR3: TGTGCCCACCGGACAGGGGAATATGGTTCACCCCTCCACTTT.

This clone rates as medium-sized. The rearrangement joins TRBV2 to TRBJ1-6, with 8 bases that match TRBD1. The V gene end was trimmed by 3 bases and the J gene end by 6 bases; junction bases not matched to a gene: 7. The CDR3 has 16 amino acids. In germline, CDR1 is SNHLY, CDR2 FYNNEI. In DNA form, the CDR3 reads TGTGCCAGCAGTGAGACAGGGGACGGGTCTAATTCACCCCTCCACTTT. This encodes CASSETGDGSNSPLHF. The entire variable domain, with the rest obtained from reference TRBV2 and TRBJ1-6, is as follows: EPEVTQTPSHQVTQMGQEVILRCVPISNHLYFYWYRQILGQKVEFLVSFYNNEISEKSEIFDDQFSVERPDGSNFTLKIRSTKLEDSAMYFCASSETGDGSNSPLHFGNGTRLTVT.

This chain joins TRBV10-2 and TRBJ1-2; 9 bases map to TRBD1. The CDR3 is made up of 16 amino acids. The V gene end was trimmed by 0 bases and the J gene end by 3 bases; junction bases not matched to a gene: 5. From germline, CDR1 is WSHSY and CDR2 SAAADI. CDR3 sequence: CASSESGGTGYYGYTF. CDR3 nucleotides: TGCGCCAGCAGTGAGTCCGGCGGGACAGGGTACTATGGCTACACCTTC.

CDR3 region: CSAGGFGELFF. CDR3 sequence (DNA): TGCAGTGCAGGAGGGTTCGGGGAGCTGTTTTTT. The rearrangement uses TRBV20-1 and TRBJ2-2; perhaps TRBD2 as D (6 bases). V gave up 6 bases and J gave up 7 bases, with 9 bases separating them. Germline CDR1 is DFQATT and CDR2 is SNEGSKA (reference sequence). The CDR3 spans 11 residues.

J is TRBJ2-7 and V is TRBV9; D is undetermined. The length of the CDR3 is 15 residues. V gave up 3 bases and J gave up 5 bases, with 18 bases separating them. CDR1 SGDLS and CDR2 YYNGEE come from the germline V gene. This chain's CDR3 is CASSAGSPRDHEQYF. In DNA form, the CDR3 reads TGTGCCAGCAGCGCCGGGTCGCCCCGAGATCACGAGCAGTACTTC.

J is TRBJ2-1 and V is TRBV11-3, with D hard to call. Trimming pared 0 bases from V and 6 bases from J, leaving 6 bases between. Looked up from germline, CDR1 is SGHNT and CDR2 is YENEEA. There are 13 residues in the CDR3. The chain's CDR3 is CASSLESINEQFF. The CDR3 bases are TGTGCCAGCAGCTTAGAGTCCATCAATGAGCAGTTCTTC.

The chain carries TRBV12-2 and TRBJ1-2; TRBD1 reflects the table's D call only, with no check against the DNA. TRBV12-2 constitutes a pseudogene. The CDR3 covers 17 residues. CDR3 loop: CASRITSLPGQNYGYTF. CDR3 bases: TGTGCAAGTCGCATCACCTCATTACCGGGACAGAACTATGGCTACACCTTC.

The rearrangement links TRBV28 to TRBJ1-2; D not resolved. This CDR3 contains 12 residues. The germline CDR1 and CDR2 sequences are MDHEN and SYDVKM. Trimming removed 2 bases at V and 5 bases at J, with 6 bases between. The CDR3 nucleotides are TGTGCCAGCAGTTTACAGTTTTATGGCTACACCTTC. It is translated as CASSLQFYGYTF.

DNA for the CDR3: TGCGCCAGCAGCCCGGACAGTCGGGGTGAGCAGTTCTTC. Its translation is CASSPDSRGEQFF. V is TRBV5-1 and J is TRBJ2-1; weak D call: TRBD1 (6 bases). The V end lost 4 bases, the J end lost 9 bases, and 14 bases lay between the germline ends. Germline-derived CDR1 and CDR2 are SGHRS and YFSETQ. The CDR3 runs to 13 residues.

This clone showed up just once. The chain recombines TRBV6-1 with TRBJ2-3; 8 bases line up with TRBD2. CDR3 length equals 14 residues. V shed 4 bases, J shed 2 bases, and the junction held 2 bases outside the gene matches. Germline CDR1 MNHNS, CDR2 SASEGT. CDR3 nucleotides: TGTGCCAGCAGTGGTAGCGGGATCACAGATACGCAGTATTTT. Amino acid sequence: CASSGSGITDTQYF.

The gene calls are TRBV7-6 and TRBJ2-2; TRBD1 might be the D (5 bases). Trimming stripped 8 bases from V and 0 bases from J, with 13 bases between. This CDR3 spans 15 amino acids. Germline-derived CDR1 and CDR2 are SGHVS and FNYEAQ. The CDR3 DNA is TGTGCCAGCCAAAGACAGCCTTCGAACACCGGGGAGCTGTTTTTT. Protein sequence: CASQRQPSNTGELFF.

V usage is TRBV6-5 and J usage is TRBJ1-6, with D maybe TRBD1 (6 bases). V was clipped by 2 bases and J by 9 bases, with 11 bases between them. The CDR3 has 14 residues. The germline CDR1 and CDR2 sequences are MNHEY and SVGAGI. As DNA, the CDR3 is TGTGCCAGCAGTTACCGTCAGGGGAGTTCACCCCTCCACTTT. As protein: CASSYRQGSSPLHF.

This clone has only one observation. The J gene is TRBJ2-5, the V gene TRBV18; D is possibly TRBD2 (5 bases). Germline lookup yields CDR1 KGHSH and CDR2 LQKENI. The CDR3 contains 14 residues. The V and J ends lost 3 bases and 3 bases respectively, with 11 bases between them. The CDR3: CASSPDSVEETQYF. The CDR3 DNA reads TGTGCCAGCTCACCGGATAGCGTCGAAGAGACCCAGTACTTC.

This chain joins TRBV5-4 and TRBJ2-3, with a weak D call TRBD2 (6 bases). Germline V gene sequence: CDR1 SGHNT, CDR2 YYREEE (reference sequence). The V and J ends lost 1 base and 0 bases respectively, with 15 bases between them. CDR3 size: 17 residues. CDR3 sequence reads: CASSLQLALTSTDTQYF. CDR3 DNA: TGTGCCAGCAGCTTGCAACTAGCACTAACTAGCACAGATACGCAGTATTTT.

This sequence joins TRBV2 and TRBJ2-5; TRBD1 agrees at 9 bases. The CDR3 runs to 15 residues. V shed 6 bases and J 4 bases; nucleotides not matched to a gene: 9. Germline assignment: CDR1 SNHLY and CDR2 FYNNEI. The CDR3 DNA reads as TGTGCCAGCAGGGGGACAGGGAGTAGGTCAGAGACCCAGTACTTC. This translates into CASRGTGSRSETQYF. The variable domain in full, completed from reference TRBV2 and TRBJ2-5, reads EPEVTQTPSHQVTQMGQEVILRCVPISNHLYFYWYRQILGQKVEFLVSFYNNEISEKSEIFDDQFSVERPDGSNFTLKIRSTKLEDSAMYFCASRGTGSRSETQYFGPGTRLLVL.

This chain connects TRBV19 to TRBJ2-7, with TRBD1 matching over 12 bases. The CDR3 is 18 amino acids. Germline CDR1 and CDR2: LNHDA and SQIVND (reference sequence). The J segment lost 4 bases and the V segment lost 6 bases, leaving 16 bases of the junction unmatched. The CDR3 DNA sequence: TGTGCCAGTAGCACGGCCCCCCCCGGGACAGGGGGCGGGTACGAGCAGTACTTC. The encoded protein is CASSTAPPGTGGGYEQYF.